This T cell receptor beta chain was recovered during a study of tumor-infiltrating lymphocytes in oesophageal squamous cell carcinoma. TCRdb processed the PCR reads anew with MiXCR; each CDR3 protein has one entry. Altogether about 17,000 distinct CDR3 sequences are present, roughly 50% being singletons, with the ten largest covering approximately 44%. Germline V CDR1 and CDR2: SGHTA, FQGNSA. The CDR3 covers 14 residues. This chain joins TRBV7-2 and TRBJ2-4; 7 nucleotides align to TRBD2. The J call may be incorrect, as the DNA end agrees better with TRBJ2-1. The receptor's source is a female donor with esophageal squamous cell carcinoma. The sequenced material came from normal esophageal tissue next to the tumor. CDR3 loop: CASSTVGLVNEQFF. CDR3 DNA: TGTGCCAGCAGCACAGTCGGACTAGTAAATGAGCAGTTCTTC.